The present TCR beta chain was sequenced within a study of cytotoxic CD8 clonotypes in ibrutinib-treated CLL. Whole-study context: Partial responses numbered roughly 25 and complete responses 2; after a median about 72 months, about 15 stayed remitted and 12 progressed. After a median roughly a year on treatment (6 to 36), response samples were drawn. Study results and caveats: Public clonotypes were rare and shrank or held steady on treatment.

Note on this clone: Its antigen is as yet unknown.

Sequencing sought depths of 1 in 200,000 to 1 in 1 million T cells. Sequencing used immunoSEQ multiplex PCR; TCRdb keeps in-frame clones, though not all of them. The table lists about 130,000 clones, over 60% of them singletons. Germline V gene lookup returns CDR1 LGHNA and CDR2 YSLEER. The CDR3 covers 14 residues. The germline V and J ends were trimmed by 0 bases and 5 bases, with 10 bases remaining between them. The chain joins TRBV4-3 to TRBJ1-2; D unclear. Source: PBMCs, taken after 12 months of ibrutinib treatment. The receptor comes from a human donor with chronic lymphocytic leukemia. The CDR3 loop is CASSQDLASYGYTF. DNA of the CDR3: TGCGCCAGCAGCCAAGATTTGGCCTCATATGGCTACACCTTC.